This T cell receptor (beta chain) stems from a study of T cells in Graves' hyperthyroidism and ophthalmopathy. This clonotype was picked up many times. Its antigen is as yet unknown. The study, taken as a whole, reports: A model of 13 V-J features distinguished ophthalmopathy from stable hyperthyroidism.

Amplification of TCR beta CDR3 regions used RNA as the template. With the HTBI primer set, the TCR CDR3 went through a first round of RT-PCR. TCRdb called the multiplex PCR reads again in MiXCR, with one record for every CDR3 protein. The table has fewer than 550,000 distinct CDR3 sequences, less than 20% seen once. These patients, aged 18 to 65, had recently diagnosed hyperthyroidism lasting under 2 months. The CDR3 totals 18 residues. V lost 0 bases to trimming and J lost 2 bases; unmatched junction nucleotides: 6. Germline V gene lookup returns CDR1 LGHDT and CDR2 YNNKEL (reference sequence). The genes are TRBV3-1 and TRBJ2-3, with 12 bases lining up with TRBD2. The receptor's source is a woman in her late teens or twenties with Graves' hyperthyroidism. Sequencing was carried out using blood. DNA of the CDR3: TGTGCCAGCAGCCAAGATCGAGGACTAGCGGGGTCCACAGATACGCAGTATTTT. Its translation: CASSQDRGLAGSTDTQYF.